This TCR beta chain appears in the sequencing data of a study of blood T cell repertoires in COVID-19. Germline values: CDR1 LNHDA, CDR2 SQIVND (reference sequence). V was pared by 7 bases and J by 3 bases, with 7 bases of the junction left unmatched. CDR3 length equals 15 residues. How the authors handled the data: The authors estimated nucleated cell counts from reference gene primer amplification. TCRdb's table, derived via immunoSEQ multiplex PCR, lists solely in-frame clones and lacks some. The V and J calls and clone size come from that table; D and trimming were worked out from the DNA. The top ten clones hold under 3% of a sample with about 270,000 clones, roughly 86% of them seen once.

Sequenced: PBMCs or T cells enriched from blood (not recorded which). This sequence joins TRBV19 and TRBJ1-5; 9 bases match TRBD1. This clonotype originated in a woman under 30 who had recovered from COVID-19. The CDR3 loop reads CASTIGDRDNQPQHF. DNA for the CDR3: TGTGCCAGTACCATTGGGGACAGGGACAATCAGCCCCAGCATTTT.